The 20 T cell receptor beta chains below were found in one sample sequenced in a study of TIL therapy for anti-PD-1-resistant metastatic lung cancer. The immunoSEQ assay was v3. The data were produced by immunoSEQ multiplex PCR, yet TCRdb's version contains in-frame clones alone and is incomplete. The table has about 20,000 clones, 83% seen once; the top ten hold over 2%. Time point: pre-treatment sample, taken before nivolumab and TIL therapy. Material: blood, obtained at baseline. The source is a person aged 25 to 79 with non-small cell lung cancer.

V is TRBV5-1 and J is TRBJ2-3, with 11 bases aligning to TRBD2. The length of the CDR3 is 16 residues. Germline CDR1 is SGHRS and CDR2 is YFSETQ. Trimming cost V 5 bases and J 0 bases; bases outside gene matches: 5. The CDR3 reads CASRNLAGGSTDTQYF. The CDR3 DNA reads TGCGCCAGCAGAAACTTAGCGGGAGGGAGCACAGATACGCAGTATTTT.

V usage is TRBV30 and J usage is TRBJ2-5; D may be TRBD1 or TRBD2 (6 bases each). Looked up from germline, CDR1 is GTSNPN and CDR2 is SVGIG (reference sequence). This CDR3 comprises 17 residues. V was pared by 2 bases and J by 5 bases, with 24 bases between. The CDR3: CAWSHWGGQLRRETQYF. CDR3 sequence (DNA): TGTGCCTGGAGTCATTGGGGAGGACAGTTAAGGAGGGAGACCCAGTACTTC.

The chain carries TRBV7-2 and TRBJ2-3; D ambiguous. V was cut by 4 bases and J by 2 bases, with 7 bases left in between. CDR3 length: 13 amino acids. The germline V gene has CDR1 SGHTA and CDR2 FQGNSA. CDR3 nucleotide sequence: TGTGCCAGCAGCTCCTCTTACACAGATACGCAGTATTTT. This sequence encodes CASSSSYTDTQYF.

The chain couples TRBV19 to TRBJ2-1, with D possibly being TRBD1 (6 bases). Germline-derived CDR1 and CDR2 are LNHDA and SQIVND (reference sequence). CDR3 length: 16 amino acids. V gave up 4 bases and J gave up 0 bases, with 13 bases separating them. This chain's CDR3 is CASSTQRGTSYNEQFF. CDR3 DNA: TGTGCCAGTAGTACACAAAGGGGGACCTCCTACAATGAGCAGTTCTTC.

This clone was recorded once. The V gene is TRBV5-5, the J gene TRBJ2-7; TRBD1 agrees at 8 bases. Trimming cost V 2 bases and J 0 bases; bases outside gene matches: 7. The CDR3 has 16 residues. Germline CDR1 SGHKS, CDR2 YYEKEE (reference sequence). CDR3 in DNA: TGTGCCAGCAGCTTTATCGGACAGGGAAGCTCCTACGAGCAGTACTTC. It yields the protein CASSFIGQGSSYEQYF.

This chain joins TRBV7-2 and TRBJ1-5, with D tentatively TRBD1 (5 bases). Germline V lookup: CDR1 SGHTA, CDR2 FQGNSA. Trimming pared 1 base from V and 6 bases from J, leaving 10 bases between. CDR3 length: 14 amino acids. This CDR3 reads CASSLDRGSQPQHF. In DNA form, the CDR3 reads TGTGCCAGCAGCTTAGATAGGGGCAGTCAGCCCCAGCATTTT.

This chain joins TRBV6-5 and TRBJ2-1, with D perhaps matching TRBD1 or TRBD2 (6 bases each). Germline V gives CDR1 MNHEY, CDR2 SVGAGI. The CDR3 length is 15 residues. V shed 5 bases and J shed 3 bases, with 14 bases lying between them. The CDR3 DNA reads as TGTGCCAGCAGTATAGAGGGGGGATACTACAATGAGCAGTTCTTC. Its protein product is CASSIEGGYYNEQFF.

The genes are TRBV15 and TRBJ1-2, with a weak D call TRBD1 (6 bases). Germline V lookup: CDR1 LNHNV, CDR2 YYDKDF (reference sequence). CDR3 length equals 16 residues. Trimming pared 0 bases from V and 1 base from J, leaving 12 bases between. The CDR3 sequence: CATSRDRGGINYGYTF. The CDR3 nucleotides read TGTGCCACCAGCAGAGATCGAGGGGGAATTAACTATGGCTACACCTTC.

The chain employs TRBV5-6 and TRBJ2-6; TRBD2 matches 14 bases. The V gene's germline CDR1 is SGHDT and CDR2 YYEEEE. V was clipped by 8 bases and J by 2 bases; unmatched bases: 0. CDR3 size: 15 residues. DNA of the CDR3: TGTGCCAGGACTAGCGGGAGGGCTGGGGCCAACGTCCTGACTTTC. It is translated as CARTSGRAGANVLTF.

This chain links TRBV7-3 with TRBJ2-5; D is possibly TRBD1 (5 bases). Trimming left V 1 base short and J 5 bases short, with 5 bases between. CDR3 length: 12 amino acids. Germline values: CDR1 SGHTA, CDR2 FQGTGA. The CDR3 region is CASSLNRETQYF. As DNA, the CDR3 is TGTGCCAGCAGCTTAAACAGGGAGACCCAGTACTTC.

The V gene is TRBV7-6, the J gene TRBJ1-2; 7 bases are shared with TRBD1. The CDR3 has 15 amino acids. CDR1 is SGHVS and CDR2 is FNYEAQ in the germline V gene. V was clipped by 4 bases and J by 2 bases; unmatched bases: 7. CDR3 sequence: CASSSYTGVNYGYTF. The CDR3 DNA reads as TGTGCCAGCAGCTCCTATACAGGGGTGAACTATGGCTACACCTTC. Filled out from reference TRBV7-6 and TRBJ1-2, the complete variable domain reads GAGVSQSPRYKVTKRGQDVALRCDPISGHVSLYWYRQALGQGPEFLTYFNYEAQQDKSGLPNDRFSAERPEGSISTLTIQRTEQRDSAMYRCASSSYTGVNYGYTFGSGTRLTVV.

The chain joins TRBV11-2 to TRBJ2-5; D is unresolved. This CDR3 contains 14 residues. Germline V gene sequence: CDR1 SGHAT, CDR2 FQNNGV. V gave up 5 bases and J gave up 5 bases, with 15 bases separating them. The CDR3 nucleotides read TGTGCCAGCAGCGCCGGTGGAGCGTTTGAGACCCAGTACTTC. Encoded protein: CASSAGGAFETQYF.

The rearrangement uses TRBV5-3 and TRBJ1-4, with a tentative D call TRBD1 (6 bases). TRBV5-3 is annotated as an ORF whose role is uncertain. CDR3 length equals 18 residues. V lost 5 bases, J lost 5 bases, and 25 bases lay in between. The CDR3 region has the DNA TGTGCCAGAAGTGCCAGAGGGGGACAACTTGCATCAAATGAAAAACTGTTTTTT. This gives the protein CARSARGGQLASNEKLFF.

V and J are TRBV28 and TRBJ1-2; D gene unclear. This CDR3 contains 15 residues. The V end lost 7 bases, the J end lost 2 bases, and 17 bases lay between the germline ends. CDR1 and CDR2 (germline): MDHEN, SYDVKM. CDR3 bases: TGTGCCAGCAACTCGGACCCTCGCGGGAACTATGGCTACACCTTC. It specifies CASNSDPRGNYGYTF.

The CDR3 loop is CAWSVGGDTQYF. The CDR3 DNA sequence: TGTGCCTGGAGTGTTGGGGGAGATACGCAGTATTTT. This chain uses TRBV30 with TRBJ2-3; tentatively, D is TRBD1 or TRBD2 (5 bases each). CDR1 is GTSNPN and CDR2 is SVGIG in the germline V gene (reference sequence). This CDR3 is 12 amino acids long. V lost 0 bases and J lost 5, with 6 bases in between.

The chain links TRBV28 to TRBJ2-1; 9 bases agree with TRBD2. Germline CDR1 is MDHEN and CDR2 is SYDVKM. With V trimmed by 6 bases and J by 4 bases, 10 bases remained unmatched. CDR3 size: 16 residues. CDR3 bases: TGTGCCAGCAGCAGCGCCGGGACTAGCCATTACAATGAGCAGTTCTTC. Translated: CASSSAGTSHYNEQFF.

The chain combines TRBV19 with TRBJ2-5; D gene ambiguous. V gave up 5 bases and J gave up 0 bases, with 7 bases separating them. The germline gives CDR1 LNHDA, CDR2 SQIVND (reference sequence). The CDR3 covers 13 residues. The CDR3 loop reads CASSLGYQETQYF. The CDR3 DNA is TGTGCCAGTAGTCTCGGGTACCAAGAGACCCAGTACTTC. Full variable domain (outside the CDR3, taken from reference TRBV19 and TRBJ2-5): DGGITQSPKYLFRKEGQNVTLSCEQNLNHDAMYWYRQDPGQGLRLIYYSQIVNDFQKGDIAEGYSVSREKKESFPLTVTSAQKNPTAFYLCASSLGYQETQYFGPGTRLLVL.

The chain carries TRBV19 and TRBJ2-7; D unclear. Germline V gene sequence: CDR1 LNHDA, CDR2 SQIVND (reference sequence). The length of the CDR3 is 15 residues. Trimming shortened V by 1 base and J by 3 bases, and 13 bases separated the two germline ends. The CDR3 here is CASSIGLQPNYEQYF. The CDR3 DNA sequence: TGTGCCAGTAGTATAGGGTTACAGCCGAACTACGAGCAGTACTTC.

The V and J genes are TRBV2 and TRBJ1-3; a weak D match, TRBD1 (6 bases). Germline CDR1 SNHLY, CDR2 FYNNEI. Trimming left V 4 bases short and J 2 bases short, with 9 bases between. This CDR3 has 14 amino acids. The CDR3 sequence is CASSAQGPGNTIYF. The CDR3, as DNA: TGTGCCAGCAGTGCCCAGGGGCCTGGAAACACCATATATTTT.

Written as DNA, the CDR3 is TGTGCCAGCAGCCAACCGTTCGGACAGGGGCGCGACTATGGCTACACCTTC. Its translation: CASSQPFGQGRDYGYTF. The rearrangement joins TRBV4-2 to TRBJ1-2, with TRBD1 matching 9 bases. Germline V gives CDR1 LGHNA, CDR2 YNFKEQ. CDR3 length equals 17 residues. The V and J ends lost 2 bases and 3 bases, in that order; junction bases with no gene match: 10.